One sample yielded the 29 T cell receptor beta chains listed below, sequenced in a study of cytomegalovirus exposure and HLA in healthy donors. In the PCR, 60 Vbeta and 13 Jbeta primers were used. The protocol was immunoSEQ multiplex PCR, while the TCRdb copy is restricted to in-frame clones and leaves out a portion. The table shows roughly 200,000 clones, with about 86% occurring only once. Sequenced sample: PBMCs. The receptors come from a man in his forties in good health and CMV-seropositive.

The J gene is TRBJ2-7, the V gene TRBV23-1, with D possibly matching TRBD1 (6 bases). TRBV23-1 is classed as an ORF, of uncertain function. The CDR3 runs 17 residues. The V end was cut by 2 bases, the J end by 5 bases, with 22 bases between. The DNA for the CDR3 is TGCGCCAGCAGTCAAGTGTGTCACCGGGACACCTGGGACGAGCAGTACTTC. This encodes CASSQVCHRDTWDEQYF.

This clone was seen once. The J gene is TRBJ2-1, the V gene TRBV19; 10 bases agree with TRBD2. J gave up 10 bases and V 8 bases, and 14 bases lay outside the gene matches. The length of the CDR3 is 15 residues. From germline, CDR1 is LNHDA and CDR2 SQIVND (reference sequence). The CDR3 region has the DNA TGTGCCAGTGGGAATAGCGGGAGGTCGTCATGGGAGCAGTTCTTC. Translating it yields CASGNSGRSSWEQFF.

The CDR3 DNA follows: TGCAGCGTTGAAGACAGTGATGGCTACACCTTC. It translates to CSVEDSDGYTF. The V and J genes are TRBV29-1 and TRBJ1-2; D not resolved. Germline V gives CDR1 SQVTM, CDR2 ANQGSEA. Trimming left V 0 bases short and J 6 bases short, with 5 bases between. The CDR3 spans 11 residues.

The chain uses TRBV4-1 and TRBJ1-4; 9 bases map to TRBD1. With 4 bases clipped from V and 7 bases from J, the junction kept 7 bases outside the gene matches. From germline, CDR1 is MGHRA and CDR2 YSYEKL. The CDR3 spans 15 residues. CDR3 bases: TGCGCCAGCAGCCGGGGGGGACAGGGTGGTGAAAAACTGTTTTTT. Translation: CASSRGGQGGEKLFF.

The rearrangement joins TRBV10-3 to TRBJ1-3; 8 nucleotides agree with TRBD1. The CDR3 spans 14 residues. CDR1 ENHRY and CDR2 SYGVKD come from the germline V gene. The V and J ends lost 6 bases and 3 bases, in that order; junction bases with no gene match: 4. CDR3 nucleotides: TGTGCCATCAGCCCGGACAGGGATGGAAACACCATATATTTT. It encodes CAISPDRDGNTIYF.

The V and J genes are TRBV7-3 and TRBJ1-1; D is possibly TRBD1 (5 bases). The germline V gene encodes CDR1 SGHTA and CDR2 FQGTGA. V was cut by 1 base and J by 3 bases, with 9 bases left in between. The CDR3 runs to 14 residues. As DNA, the CDR3 is TGTGCCAGCAGCTTAATGGGGGGAGACACTGAAGCTTTCTTT. Translation gives CASSLMGGDTEAFF.

The chain couples TRBV9 to TRBJ2-1; possibly TRBD1 for D (6 bases). The CDR3 has 14 residues. Deletions cut 1 base from V and 8 bases from J, with 13 bases between. The V gene's germline CDR1 is SGDLS and CDR2 YYNGEE. As DNA, the CDR3 is TGTGCCAGCAGCGTACTCACAGGGCAACATGAGCAGTTCTTC. It is translated as CASSVLTGQHEQFF.

The V call is TRBV29-1, the J call TRBJ2-4; maybe TRBD2 (5 bases). The CDR3 has 13 residues. The V end lost 3 bases, the J end lost 2 bases, and 8 bases lay between the germline ends. CDR1 is SQVTM, CDR2 ANQGSEA, per germline. CDR3 in DNA: TGCAGCGTTGAGGCGGGCACCAAAAACATTCAGTACTTC. This sequence encodes CSVEAGTKNIQYF. Full variable domain (missing parts from reference TRBV29-1 and TRBJ2-4): SAVISQKPSRDICQRGTSLTIQCQVDSQVTMMFWYRQQPGQSLTLIATANQGSEATYESGFVIDKFPISRPNLTFSTLTVSNMSPEDSSIYLCSVEAGTKNIQYFGAGTRLSVL.

This clone is a singleton in its sample. The rearrangement joins TRBV5-4 to TRBJ2-7; perhaps TRBD2 as D (6 bases). This CDR3 region has 15 residues. Germline CDR1 reads SGHNT; CDR2 reads YYREEE (reference sequence). V shed 0 bases and J shed 5 bases, with 15 bases lying between them. The CDR3 DNA reads as TGTGCCAGCAGCTTGGCGGGAGCCCGCGGAAACGAGCAGTACTTC. Its protein is CASSLAGARGNEQYF.

The rearrangement joins TRBV7-8 to TRBJ2-5; 8 nucleotides agree with TRBD1. Trimming cost V 1 base and J 6 bases; bases outside gene matches: 4. Germline CDR1 and CDR2: SGHVS and FQNEAQ. CDR3 length: 14 residues. The CDR3 DNA is TGTGCCAGCAGCTTAGATTCAGGGGGCAAGACCCAGTACTTC. It is translated as CASSLDSGGKTQYF.

V is TRBV9 and J is TRBJ1-4, with 7 bases lining up with TRBD1. Germline trimming cut 7 bases from V and 10 bases from J; bases unmatched to any gene: 10. Germline assignment: CDR1 SGDLS and CDR2 YYNGEE. This CDR3 has 13 amino acids. CDR3 amino acids: CASATGSDGKLFF. The CDR3 nucleotides are TGTGCCAGCGCGACAGGGTCGGACGGAAAACTGTTTTTT.

V usage is TRBV28 and J usage is TRBJ2-5; 10 bases line up with TRBD2. The CDR3 spans 15 residues. CDR1 is MDHEN and CDR2 is SYDVKM in the germline V gene. The trim removed 6 bases at V and 5 bases at J, leaving 9 bases unmatched. CDR3 in DNA: TGTGCCAGCAGATCTAGCGGGAGAAAGTCGGAGACCCAGTACTTC. Its protein product is CASRSSGRKSETQYF.

V gene TRBV28 combines with J gene TRBJ1-1; a weak D match, TRBD1 (6 bases). V was trimmed by 5 bases and J by 2 bases, leaving 15 bases between them. This CDR3 is 15 amino acids long. Germline loops: CDR1 MDHEN, CDR2 SYDVKM. The CDR3, as DNA: TGTGCCAGCAGTACCCCACAGGGCCTCAACACTGAAGCTTTCTTT. This translates into CASSTPQGLNTEAFF.

This rearrangement joins TRBV6-5 to TRBJ2-3; D unresolved. The CDR3 has 13 residues. V lost 6 bases and J 1 base, leaving 8 bases between the germline ends. CDR1 MNHEY and CDR2 SVGAGI come from the germline V gene. The CDR3 region has the DNA TGTGCCAGCAGATATACGGGCACAGATACGCAGTATTTT. This encodes CASRYTGTDTQYF.

The CDR3 reads CASSIQTSGKMNTQYF. The CDR3 coding sequence is TGTGCCAGCAGTATCCAAACTAGCGGGAAGATGAATACGCAGTATTTT. The rearrangement joins TRBV28 to TRBJ2-3; TRBD2 aligns across 10 bases. Germline trimming cut 5 bases from V and 7 bases from J; bases unmatched to any gene: 12. The length of the CDR3 is 16 residues. Germline CDR1 reads MDHEN; CDR2 reads SYDVKM.

The V and J genes are TRBV4-1 and TRBJ2-7, with 7 bases identical to TRBD1. The germline V gene has CDR1 MGHRA and CDR2 YSYEKL. CDR3 length equals 14 residues. V shed 5 bases, J shed 3 bases, and the junction held 7 bases outside the gene matches. For the CDR3, the DNA is TGCGCCAGCAGCTATTCCGGGACAGTCTACGAGCAGTACTTC. Its protein is CASSYSGTVYEQYF.

This clone was seen only a few times. The J gene is TRBJ2-7, the V gene TRBV18; D perhaps matches TRBD1 (6 bases). Germline CDR1 and CDR2: KGHSH and LQKENI. V gave up 4 bases and J gave up 0 bases, with 22 bases separating them. This CDR3 has 18 amino acids. The CDR3 DNA sequence: TGTGCCAGCTCACTAACCCGGACAGAAGGACTCCCCTCCTACGAGCAGTACTTC. Protein sequence: CASSLTRTEGLPSYEQYF.

This chain connects TRBV25-1 to TRBJ2-3; possibly TRBD2 for D (5 bases). This CDR3 contains 15 residues. V dropped 8 bases and J dropped 1 base, with 16 bases sitting between them. Germline-derived CDR1 and CDR2 are MGHDK and SYGVNS. CDR3 protein: CASVDRSGRTDTQYF. The CDR3, as DNA: TGTGCCAGCGTCGATAGGAGCGGCCGCACAGATACGCAGTATTTT.

This chain uses TRBV6-5 with TRBJ1-2; 11 bases line up with TRBD1. The CDR3 length is 15 residues. V lost 6 bases and J lost 5; bases outside the gene matches: 8. In germline, CDR1 is MNHEY, CDR2 SVGAGI. CDR3 nucleotide sequence: TGTGCCAGCAGCCGGACAGGGGGCAGGAGGTATGGCTACACCTTC. Translation gives CASSRTGGRRYGYTF.

This clone was counted a single time. Other DNA sequences from this sample encode an identical CDR3 as well. V gene TRBV9 combines with J gene TRBJ2-5; 7 bases are a match to TRBD2. The CDR3 runs to 13 residues. The V gene's germline CDR1 is SGDLS and CDR2 YYNGEE. V was clipped by 0 bases and J by 4 bases; unmatched bases: 0. This CDR3 is CASSVGGGETQYF. CDR3 coding DNA: TGTGCCAGCAGCGTAGGGGGGGGAGAGACCCAGTACTTC.

The chain has TRBV10-3 and TRBJ2-1; 8 nucleotides match TRBD2. Trimming cost V 6 bases and J 6 bases; bases outside gene matches: 7. The CDR3 spans 14 residues. The germline V gene has CDR1 ENHRY and CDR2 SYGVKD. The CDR3: CAISTPGLGNEQFF. In DNA form, the CDR3 reads TGTGCCATCAGCACTCCGGGACTAGGCAATGAGCAGTTCTTC.

CDR3 protein: CASSARGNYGYTF. The CDR3 DNA is TGTGCCAGTAGCGCCAGGGGTAACTATGGCTACACCTTC. This rearrangement joins TRBV19 to TRBJ1-2; D might be TRBD1 (6 bases). Germline lookup yields CDR1 LNHDA and CDR2 SQIVND (reference sequence). Trimming left V 6 bases short and J 1 base short, with 9 bases between. This CDR3 is built from 13 residues.

The J gene is TRBJ2-1, the V gene TRBV13, with unresolved D. V lost 5 bases and J lost 9, with 11 bases in between. This CDR3 has 12 residues. Germline CDR1 and CDR2: PRHDT and FYEKMQ (reference sequence). CDR3: CASSLRSSEQFF. The CDR3 DNA reads TGTGCCAGCAGCCTTCGCTCCAGTGAGCAGTTCTTC.

This chain connects TRBV2 to TRBJ2-5, with 7 bases matching TRBD2. The germline CDR1 and CDR2 sequences are SNHLY and FYNNEI. The V and J ends lost 8 bases and 6 bases, in that order; junction bases with no gene match: 6. The CDR3 contains 12 residues. In DNA, the CDR3 is TGTGCCAGCTCAGGGAGGGCGCAGACCCAGTACTTC. Amino acid sequence: CASSGRAQTQYF. The full variable domain, rest sourced from reference TRBV2 and TRBJ2-5, is EPEVTQTPSHQVTQMGQEVILRCVPISNHLYFYWYRQILGQKVEFLVSFYNNEISEKSEIFDDQFSVERPDGSNFTLKIRSTKLEDSAMYFCASSGRAQTQYFGPGTRLLVL.

J is TRBJ2-5 and V is TRBV7-6; possible D gene TRBD1, 6 bases. Germline V gene lookup returns CDR1 SGHVS and CDR2 FNYEAQ. V gave up 5 bases and J gave up 1 base, with 17 bases separating them. CDR3 length: 16 residues. This chain's CDR3 is CASSPWRRGSQETQYF. The CDR3 DNA is TGTGCCAGCAGCCCTTGGCGCAGGGGTAGCCAAGAGACCCAGTACTTC.

This clone was counted a few times. V gene TRBV10-1 combines with J gene TRBJ2-1, with D unclear. V lost 0 bases, J lost 10 bases, and 7 bases lay in between. The CDR3 runs 12 residues. Looked up from germline, CDR1 is WNHNN and CDR2 is SYGVQD (reference sequence). This CDR3 reads CASSESMEEQFF. CDR3 bases: TGCGCCAGCAGTGAGTCGATGGAGGAGCAGTTCTTC.

This chain uses TRBV7-9 with TRBJ1-2; 8 bases agree with TRBD1. The CDR3 consists of 17 residues. Trimming at V came to 2 bases and at J to 6 bases, leaving 14 bases not matched to a gene. Per germline, CDR1 SEHNR and CDR2 FQNEAQ (reference sequence). The CDR3 is CASSLSWSGGGGDGYTF. The CDR3 DNA sequence: TGTGCCAGCAGCTTATCTTGGTCAGGGGGCGGCGGAGATGGCTACACCTTC.

This clone was observed a single time. The gene calls are TRBV19 and TRBJ2-7, with TRBD2 matching over 12 bases. V lost 6 bases and J lost 5; bases outside the gene matches: 2. Germline V gene lookup returns CDR1 LNHDA and CDR2 SQIVND (reference sequence). The CDR3 contains 13 residues. The CDR3 nucleotides are TGTGCCAGTAGGACTAGCGGGAGAGACGAGCAGTACTTC. This encodes CASRTSGRDEQYF. Full variable domain (rest looked up from reference TRBV19 and TRBJ2-7): DGGITQSPKYLFRKEGQNVTLSCEQNLNHDAMYWYRQDPGQGLRLIYYSQIVNDFQKGDIAEGYSVSREKKESFPLTVTSAQKNPTAFYLCASRTSGRDEQYFGPGTRLTVT.

This chain links TRBV5-6 with TRBJ2-1; D remains unclear. Germline V gives CDR1 SGHDT, CDR2 YYEEEE. The germline V and J ends were trimmed by 4 bases and 1 base, with 15 bases remaining between them. The CDR3 sequence is 16 residues long. Here the CDR3 reads CASSVAARVSYNEQFF. For the CDR3, the DNA is TGTGCCAGCAGCGTGGCGGCCCGGGTTTCCTACAATGAGCAGTTCTTC.